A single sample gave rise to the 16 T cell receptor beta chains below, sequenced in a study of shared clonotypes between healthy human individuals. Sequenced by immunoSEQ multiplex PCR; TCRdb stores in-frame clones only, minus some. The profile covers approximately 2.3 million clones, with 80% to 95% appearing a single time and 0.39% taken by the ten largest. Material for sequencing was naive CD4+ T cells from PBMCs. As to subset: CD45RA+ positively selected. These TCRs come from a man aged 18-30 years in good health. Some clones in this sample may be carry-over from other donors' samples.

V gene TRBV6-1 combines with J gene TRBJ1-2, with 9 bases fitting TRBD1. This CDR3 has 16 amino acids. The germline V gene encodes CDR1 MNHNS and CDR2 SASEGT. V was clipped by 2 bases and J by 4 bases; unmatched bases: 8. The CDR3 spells CASSESMDRGRYGYTF. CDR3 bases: TGTGCCAGCAGTGAATCAATGGACAGGGGACGCTATGGCTACACCTTC.

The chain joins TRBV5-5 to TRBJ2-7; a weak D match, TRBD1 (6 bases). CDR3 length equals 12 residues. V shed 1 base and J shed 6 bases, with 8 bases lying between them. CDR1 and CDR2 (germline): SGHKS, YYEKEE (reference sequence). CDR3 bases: TGTGCCAGCAGCTTGACAGGGCCCGAGCAGTACTTC. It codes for CASSLTGPEQYF.

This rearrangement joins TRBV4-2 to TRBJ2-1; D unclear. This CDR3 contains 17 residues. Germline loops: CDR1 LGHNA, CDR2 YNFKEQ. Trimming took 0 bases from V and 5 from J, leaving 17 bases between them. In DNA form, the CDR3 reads TGTGCCAGCAGCCAAGATTTTGGGGTCCGCCTCAACAATGAGCAGTTCTTC. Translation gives CASSQDFGVRLNNEQFF.

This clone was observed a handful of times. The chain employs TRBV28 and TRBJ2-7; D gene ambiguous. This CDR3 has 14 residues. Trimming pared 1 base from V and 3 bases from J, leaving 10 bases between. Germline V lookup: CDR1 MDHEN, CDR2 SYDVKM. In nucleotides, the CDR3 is TGTGCCAGCAGTTTATCGACAAAAAACTACGAGCAGTACTTC. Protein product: CASSLSTKNYEQYF.

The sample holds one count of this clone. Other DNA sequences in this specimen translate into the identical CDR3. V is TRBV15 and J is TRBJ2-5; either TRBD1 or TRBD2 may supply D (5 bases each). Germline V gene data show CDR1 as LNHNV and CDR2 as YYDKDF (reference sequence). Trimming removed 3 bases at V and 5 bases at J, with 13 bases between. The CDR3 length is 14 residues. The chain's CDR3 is CATSRAGGRETQYF. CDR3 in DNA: TGTGCCACCAGCAGGGCTGGGGGTCGGGAGACCCAGTACTTC.

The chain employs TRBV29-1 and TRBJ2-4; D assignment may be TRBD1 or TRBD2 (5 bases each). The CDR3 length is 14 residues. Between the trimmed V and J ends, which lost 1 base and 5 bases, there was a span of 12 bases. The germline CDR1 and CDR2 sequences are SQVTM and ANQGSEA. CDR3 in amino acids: CSVEVRGRENIQYF. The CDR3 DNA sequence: TGCAGCGTTGAAGTTCGGGGCAGGGAAAACATTCAGTACTTC.

This CDR3 reads CASSDWRGQETQYF. CDR3 DNA: TGTGCCAGCAGTGATTGGAGGGGGCAAGAGACCCAGTACTTC. V and J are TRBV2 and TRBJ2-5, with D perhaps TRBD1 or TRBD2 (6 bases each). Trimming pared 3 bases from V and 2 bases from J, leaving 10 bases between. Germline V lookup: CDR1 SNHLY, CDR2 FYNNEI. The CDR3 has 14 residues.

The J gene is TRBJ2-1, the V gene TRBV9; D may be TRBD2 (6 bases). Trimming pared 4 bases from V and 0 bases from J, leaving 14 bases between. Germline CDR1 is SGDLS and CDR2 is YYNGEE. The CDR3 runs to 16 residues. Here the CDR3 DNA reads TGTGCCAGCAGCCTCGGGGACTCCGGCTCCTACAATGAGCAGTTCTTC. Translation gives CASSLGDSGSYNEQFF.

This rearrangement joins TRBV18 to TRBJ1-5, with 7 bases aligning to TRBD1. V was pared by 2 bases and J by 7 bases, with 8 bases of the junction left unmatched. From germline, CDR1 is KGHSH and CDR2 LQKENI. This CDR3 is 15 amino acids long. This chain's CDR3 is CASSPDRVSGQPQHF. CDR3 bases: TGTGCCAGCTCACCAGACAGGGTTTCGGGGCAGCCCCAGCATTTT.

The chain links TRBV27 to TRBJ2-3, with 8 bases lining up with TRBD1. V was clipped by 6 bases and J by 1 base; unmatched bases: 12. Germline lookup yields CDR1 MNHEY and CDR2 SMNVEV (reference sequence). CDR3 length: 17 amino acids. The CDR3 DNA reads TGTGCCAGCAGAAGGCCCCGGACAGGGACCGGCACAGATACGCAGTATTTT. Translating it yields CASRRPRTGTGTDTQYF.

In DNA form, the CDR3 reads TGTGCCAGCAGCTTTCAAGCGGGAGGGAAAGAGACCCAGTACTTC. It translates to CASSFQAGGKETQYF. The V and J genes are TRBV7-2 and TRBJ2-5; 10 bases match TRBD2. The junction had 4 bases not matched to a gene; V was cut back by 3 bases and J by 3 bases. This CDR3 comprises 15 residues. CDR1 is SGHTA and CDR2 is FQGNSA in the germline V gene.

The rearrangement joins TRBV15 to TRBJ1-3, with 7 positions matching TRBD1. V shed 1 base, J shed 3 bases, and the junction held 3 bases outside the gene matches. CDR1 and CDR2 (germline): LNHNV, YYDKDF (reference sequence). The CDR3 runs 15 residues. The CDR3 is CATSRVGGGGNTIYF. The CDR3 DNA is TGTGCCACCAGCAGAGTAGGGGGCGGTGGAAACACCATATATTTT.

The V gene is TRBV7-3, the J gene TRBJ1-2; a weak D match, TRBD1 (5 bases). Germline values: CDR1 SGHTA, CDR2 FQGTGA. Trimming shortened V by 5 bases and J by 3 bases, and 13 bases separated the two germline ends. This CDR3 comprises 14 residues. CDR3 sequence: CASSPRGDYYGYTF. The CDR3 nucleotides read TGTGCCAGCAGCCCCCGCGGGGACTACTATGGCTACACCTTC.

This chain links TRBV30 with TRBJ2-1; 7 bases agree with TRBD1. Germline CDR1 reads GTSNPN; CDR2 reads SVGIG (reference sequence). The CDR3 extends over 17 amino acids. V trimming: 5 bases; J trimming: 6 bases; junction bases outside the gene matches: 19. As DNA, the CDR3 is TGTGCCTGGTCCCTTAAACGGGGACAGTATATCATCAATGAGCAGTTCTTC. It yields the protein CAWSLKRGQYIINEQFF.

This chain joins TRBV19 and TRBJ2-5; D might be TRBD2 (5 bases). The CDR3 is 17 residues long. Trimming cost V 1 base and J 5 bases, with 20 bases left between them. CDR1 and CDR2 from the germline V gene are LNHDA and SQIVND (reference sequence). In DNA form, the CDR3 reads TGTGCCAGTAGTATAGTGTTCGGAGGATCGTTGCCGGAGACCCAGTACTTC. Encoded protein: CASSIVFGGSLPETQYF.

CDR3 sequence: CASSPQLADTQYF. The CDR3, as DNA: TGTGCCAGCAGCCCTCAGTTGGCGGATACGCAGTATTTT. V is TRBV6-1 and J is TRBJ2-3; no clear D gene. This CDR3 is 13 amino acids long. The V gene lost 6 bases and the J gene lost 6 bases, with 13 bases spanning the gap. Germline assignment: CDR1 MNHNS and CDR2 SASEGT.